One and the same sample provided the 30 T cell receptor beta chains below, sequenced in a study of cytomegalovirus exposure and HLA in healthy donors. Researchers ran the PCR with 60 Vbeta and 13 Jbeta primers. Only in-frame clones appear in the TCRdb table, and some are missing; sequencing was by immunoSEQ multiplex PCR. This sample carries tens of thousands of clones, roughly 70% of them seen once, and the ten largest clones take 9.5% to 15%. The sample consisted of PBMCs. All receptors derive from a man aged 65-85 years in good health and CMV-seronegative.

This clone showed up just once. The V and J genes are TRBV7-2 and TRBJ1-2, with no clear D. Germline V gene lookup returns CDR1 SGHTA and CDR2 FQGNSA. V lost 1 base to trimming and J lost 0 bases, with 15 bases between them. The CDR3 consists of 17 residues. The DNA of the CDR3 is TGTGCCAGCAGCTTAGAGATAGGTCCCCTAGCTAACTATGGCTACACCTTC. Its protein is CASSLEIGPLANYGYTF.

The chain combines TRBV6-1 with TRBJ2-7, with a possible D match to TRBD2 (6 bases). V gave up 2 bases and J gave up 5 bases, with 13 bases separating them. Germline V gene sequence: CDR1 MNHNS, CDR2 SASEGT. The CDR3 has 14 residues. CDR3 amino acids: CASSELAGNDEQYF. The CDR3 nucleotides are TGTGCCAGCAGTGAACTGGCGGGAAACGACGAGCAGTACTTC.

V and J are TRBV7-9 and TRBJ2-7; D gene ambiguous. The length of the CDR3 is 11 residues. Germline CDR1 SEHNR, CDR2 FQNEAQ (reference sequence). Trimming left V 3 bases short and J 7 bases short, with 7 bases between. The CDR3 reads CASSFDREQYF. In DNA, the CDR3 is TGTGCCAGCAGCTTCGATCGGGAGCAGTACTTC.

V and J are TRBV9 and TRBJ1-1; TRBD1 aligns across 7 bases. CDR3 length equals 12 residues. V was clipped by 4 bases and J by 3 bases; unmatched bases: 0. Germline V gene sequence: CDR1 SGDLS, CDR2 YYNGEE. CDR3 sequence: CASSTGDTEAFF. In DNA form, the CDR3 reads TGTGCCAGCAGCACAGGGGACACTGAAGCTTTCTTT. Filled out from reference TRBV9 and TRBJ1-1, the complete variable domain reads DSGVTQTPKHLITATGQRVTLRCSPRSGDLSVYWYQQSLDQGLQFLIQYYNGEERAKGNILERFSAQQFPDLHSELNLSSLELGDSALYFCASSTGDTEAFFGQGTRLTVV.

The chain joins TRBV5-1 to TRBJ2-4, with 10 bases that match TRBD1. The germline V gene encodes CDR1 SGHRS and CDR2 YFSETQ. Losses at the gene ends were 4 bases for V and 9 bases for J; bases not matched to a gene: 7. This CDR3 region has 14 residues. The CDR3 protein is CASSVGQGRSIQYF. The CDR3 bases are TGCGCCAGCAGCGTGGGACAGGGGAGAAGCATTCAGTACTTC.

V usage is TRBV2 and J usage is TRBJ2-7, with 12 positions matching TRBD2. Germline CDR1 SNHLY, CDR2 FYNNEI. V dropped 2 bases and J dropped 2; count of bases not matched to a gene: 4. CDR3 size: 16 residues. The CDR3 is CASSEWLAGGTYEQYF. Here the CDR3 DNA reads TGTGCCAGCAGTGAATGGCTAGCGGGAGGGACCTACGAGCAGTACTTC.

The chain joins TRBV12-5 to TRBJ1-2; 8 bases match TRBD1. J was trimmed by 8 bases and V by 4 bases; bases with no gene match: 3. Germline V gene data show CDR1 as LGHNT and CDR2 as FRNRAP. The CDR3 runs to 12 residues. The CDR3 sequence is CASGSTGAGYTF. The DNA of the CDR3 is TGTGCTAGTGGTTCGACAGGGGCCGGCTACACCTTC.

V usage is TRBV6-1 and J usage is TRBJ2-1; possibly TRBD2 for D (6 bases). Trimming took off 10 bases at V and 3 bases at J, with 16 bases between the two ends. Germline V gene sequence: CDR1 MNHNS, CDR2 SASEGT. The CDR3 covers 14 residues. CDR3 protein: CATHRDSLYNEQFF. The CDR3 nucleotides are TGTGCCACGCACCGGGACTCCCTCTACAATGAGCAGTTCTTC.

This chain connects TRBV2 to TRBJ1-2, with TRBD1 matching 11 bases. Germline V gives CDR1 SNHLY, CDR2 FYNNEI. The CDR3 has 14 amino acids. V trimming: 3 bases; J trimming: 8 bases; junction bases outside the gene matches: 5. The CDR3 loop is CASSDGTGGRGYTF. CDR3 nucleotide sequence: TGTGCCAGCAGTGACGGGACAGGGGGTCGCGGCTACACCTTC.

The chain couples TRBV28 to TRBJ1-2; D remains unclear. This CDR3 spans 13 amino acids. The V and J ends lost 2 bases and 4 bases respectively, with 8 bases between them. CDR1 is MDHEN, CDR2 SYDVKM, per germline. CDR3 DNA: TGTGCCAGCAGTTTAGGGCAGTTCTATGGCTACACCTTC. The encoded protein is CASSLGQFYGYTF.

This chain links TRBV23-1 with TRBJ1-2; a possible D gene is TRBD1 (6 bases). TRBV23-1 is noted as an ORF with a role that remains uncertain. The ends were cut back, 4 bases at V and 0 bases at J, with 15 bases in the middle. The CDR3 runs 16 residues. The CDR3 sequence: CASSLRTAKTNYGYTF. As DNA, the CDR3 is TGCGCCAGCAGTCTTAGGACAGCGAAAACTAACTATGGCTACACCTTC.

The chain joins TRBV5-4 to TRBJ1-1; 9 bases align to TRBD1. With 4 bases clipped from V and 5 bases from J, the junction kept 6 bases outside the gene matches. CDR1 is SGHNT and CDR2 is YYREEE in the germline V gene (reference sequence). The CDR3 contains 14 residues. Here the CDR3 reads CASSVQGAGTEAFF. The CDR3 DNA is TGTGCCAGCAGCGTACAGGGGGCCGGTACTGAAGCTTTCTTT.

The V call is TRBV7-2, the J call TRBJ1-1; 9 bases agree with TRBD1. The CDR3 has 16 amino acids. CDR1 SGHTA and CDR2 FQGNSA come from the germline V gene. Trimming at V came to 3 bases and at J to 1 base, leaving 6 bases not matched to a gene. The CDR3 coding sequence is TGTGCCAGCAGCTTGGTCGGGACAGGGACGAACACTGAAGCTTTCTTT. Its protein product is CASSLVGTGTNTEAFF.

This clone has just one count. This sequence joins TRBV10-2 and TRBJ2-3; D call uncertain. The ends were cut back, 2 bases at V and 4 bases at J, with 7 bases in the middle. This CDR3 is built from 13 residues. Germline V gives CDR1 WSHSY, CDR2 SAAADI. As DNA, the CDR3 is TGCGCCAGCAGTGAGCGGTCCCCAGATACGCAGTATTTT. Translation gives CASSERSPDTQYF.

The gene calls are TRBV27 and TRBJ2-2; unclear D gene. V lost 4 bases, J lost 3 bases, and 6 bases lay in between. CDR1 and CDR2 from the germline V gene are MNHEY and SMNVEV (reference sequence). The CDR3 is made up of 13 amino acids. The CDR3: CASSSQYTGELFF. As DNA, the CDR3 is TGTGCCAGCAGTTCACAGTACACCGGGGAGCTGTTTTTT.

The V and J genes are TRBV7-9 and TRBJ2-2; TRBD1 might be the D (6 bases). Trimming cost V 6 bases and J 7 bases, with 21 bases left between them. The length of the CDR3 is 16 residues. Germline V CDR1 and CDR2: SEHNR, FQNEAQ (reference sequence). The CDR3 here is CASSQSQGWGHGELFF. The CDR3, as DNA: TGTGCCAGCAGTCAATCCCAGGGATGGGGGCACGGGGAGCTGTTTTTT.

This clone was detected only once. V gene TRBV19 combines with J gene TRBJ1-5; 7 bases are a match to TRBD1. CDR1 is LNHDA and CDR2 is SQIVND in the germline V gene (reference sequence). The CDR3 extends over 14 amino acids. J lost 1 base, V lost 6 bases, and 3 bases had no gene match. CDR3 sequence reads: CASRQGGSNQPQHF. CDR3 nucleotide sequence: TGTGCCAGTAGGCAGGGGGGAAGCAATCAGCCCCAGCATTTT. Filled out from reference TRBV19 and TRBJ1-5, the complete variable domain reads DGGITQSPKYLFRKEGQNVTLSCEQNLNHDAMYWYRQDPGQGLRLIYYSQIVNDFQKGDIAEGYSVSREKKESFPLTVTSAQKNPTAFYLCASRQGGSNQPQHFGDGTRLSIL.

J is TRBJ2-5 and V is TRBV7-2; D might be TRBD1 (6 bases). Deletions cut 2 bases from V and 0 bases from J, with 10 bases between. This CDR3 is 15 amino acids long. Germline V gene sequence: CDR1 SGHTA, CDR2 FQGNSA. CDR3 loop: CASSLQGFNQETQYF. The CDR3 nucleotides are TGTGCCAGCAGCTTACAGGGGTTTAACCAAGAGACCCAGTACTTC.

The chain combines TRBV19 with TRBJ1-2; D perhaps matches TRBD1 (5 bases). The CDR3 loop spans 13 amino acids. Trimming pared 6 bases from V and 4 bases from J, leaving 12 bases between. The germline CDR1 and CDR2 sequences are LNHDA and SQIVND (reference sequence). This chain's CDR3 is CASRRQGLYGYTF. As DNA, the CDR3 is TGTGCCAGTAGACGCCAGGGCCTCTATGGCTACACCTTC.

This clone showed up just a few times. V is TRBV27 and J is TRBJ2-3; 10 positions agree with TRBD2. CDR3 length equals 15 residues. Trimming took 1 base from V and 8 from J; bases not matched to a gene: 6. Looked up from germline, CDR1 is MNHEY and CDR2 is SMNVEV (reference sequence). The CDR3 DNA follows: TGTGCCAGCAGTTTATTGTATAGCGGGGGGATTACGCAGTATTTT. Encoded protein: CASSLLYSGGITQYF.

Written as DNA, the CDR3 is TGTGCCAGCAGCCTCCGTAGCGGGAGTATGTACGAGCAGTACTTC. Translation gives CASSLRSGSMYEQYF. The rearrangement uses TRBV7-9 and TRBJ2-7; 9 bases align to TRBD2. The V gene end was trimmed by 5 bases and the J gene end by 4 bases; junction bases not matched to a gene: 9. This CDR3 is 15 amino acids long. Germline V gene data show CDR1 as SEHNR and CDR2 as FQNEAQ (reference sequence).

This clone was recorded many times. V is TRBV5-4 and J is TRBJ2-7; D uncertain. The V end lost 2 bases, the J end lost 6 bases, and 9 bases lay between the germline ends. Per germline, CDR1 SGHNT and CDR2 YYREEE (reference sequence). This CDR3 comprises 12 residues. The CDR3 here is CASSLLTFEQYF. In nucleotides, the CDR3 is TGTGCCAGCAGCTTACTCACCTTCGAGCAGTACTTC.

CDR3 sequence reads: CASSYRTGGDYGYTF. Written as DNA, the CDR3 is TGCGCCAGCAGCTACAGGACAGGGGGAGACTATGGCTACACCTTC. J is TRBJ1-2 and V is TRBV5-1; 10 bases are shared with TRBD1. J gave up 3 bases and V 3 bases, and 5 bases lay outside the gene matches. CDR1 SGHRS and CDR2 YFSETQ come from the germline V gene. This CDR3 spans 15 amino acids.

This clone was picked up a small number of times. The chain is built from TRBV4-3 and TRBJ1-3, with D perhaps TRBD1 (5 bases). Trimming left V 0 bases short and J 1 base short, with 13 bases between. This CDR3 is 17 amino acids long. The V gene's germline CDR1 is LGHNA and CDR2 YSLEER. The CDR3 DNA sequence: TGCGCCAGCAGCCAAGATTTGGGGGGAAGGTCTGGAAACACCATATATTTT. Its protein is CASSQDLGGRSGNTIYF.

The V gene is TRBV5-1, the J gene TRBJ1-4; TRBD1 matches at 7 bases. Germline loops: CDR1 SGHRS, CDR2 YFSETQ. The V and J ends lost 5 bases and 4 bases, in that order; junction bases with no gene match: 14. The CDR3 is made up of 17 amino acids. CDR3 DNA: TGCGCCAGCAGGGGTAACCTCCAGGGGGAAAATAATGAAAAACTGTTTTTT. This sequence encodes CASRGNLQGENNEKLFF.

V is TRBV28 and J is TRBJ1-2; 12 nucleotides match TRBD1. The CDR3 sequence is 16 residues long. The ends lost 4 bases at V and 0 bases at J; junction bases unmatched: 3. Looked up from germline, CDR1 is MDHEN and CDR2 is SYDVKM. DNA of the CDR3: TGTGCCAGCAGTTGGGACAGGGGGCCGTCTAACTATGGCTACACCTTC. It codes for CASSWDRGPSNYGYTF.

This chain links TRBV7-8 with TRBJ2-6; D gene unclear. V lost 1 base and J lost 1, with 8 bases in between. The CDR3 loop spans 16 amino acids. Germline V lookup: CDR1 SGHVS, CDR2 FQNEAQ. The CDR3 DNA reads as TGTGCCAGCAGCTTAGTAGTGCTATCTGGGGCCAACGTCCTGACTTTC. This encodes CASSLVVLSGANVLTF.

The rearrangement uses TRBV15 and TRBJ1-2; TRBD1 matches 8 bases. Germline V lookup: CDR1 LNHNV, CDR2 YYDKDF (reference sequence). Trimming at V came to 0 bases and at J to 4 bases, leaving 4 bases not matched to a gene. The length of the CDR3 is 15 residues. CDR3 amino acids: CATSRDRQGIYGYTF. The CDR3 DNA follows: TGTGCCACCAGCAGAGACCGACAGGGGATCTATGGCTACACCTTC.

The chain links TRBV5-1 to TRBJ1-2; tentatively, D is TRBD1 (5 bases). V lost 4 bases and J 8 bases, leaving 21 bases between the germline ends. Germline CDR1 reads SGHRS; CDR2 reads YFSETQ. The CDR3 is made up of 15 amino acids. The CDR3 spells CASSLDPGRGEGYTF. The CDR3 bases are TGCGCCAGCAGCCTCGACCCGGGGCGGGGAGAAGGCTACACCTTC.

The gene calls are TRBV7-2 and TRBJ2-2; 9 nucleotides match TRBD2. With V trimmed by 5 bases and J by 5 bases, 12 bases remained unmatched. This CDR3 comprises 17 residues. Germline V lookup: CDR1 SGHTA, CDR2 FQGNSA. In DNA form, the CDR3 reads TGTGCCAGCAGCCCGACTAGCGGAGTCCGTAAAACCGGGGAGCTGTTTTTT. Protein sequence: CASSPTSGVRKTGELFF.